One sample yielded the 13 T cell receptor beta chains listed below, sequenced in a study of OX40 agonist ivuxolimab in advanced cancers. TCRdb keeps only in-frame clones here, not all; method: immunoSEQ multiplex PCR. Seen here are 15,000 or so clones, around four fifths observed once, and the top ten hold about a third. Sequenced here: CD4+ or CD8+ T cells sorted from blood, sampled in a trial of the OX40 agonist ivuxolimab. The receptors here all came from an adult with an advanced solid tumor such as melanoma, head and neck, liver or kidney cancer.

The chain carries TRBV14 and TRBJ2-1; 11 bases match TRBD2. The CDR3 is 16 residues long. Looked up from germline, CDR1 is SGHDN and CDR2 is FVKESK. After removal of 4 bases from V and 2 bases from J, the junction contained 4 bases not matched to a gene. The CDR3 reads CASSLLAGGAYNEQFF. For the CDR3, the DNA is TGTGCCAGCAGCCTGCTAGCGGGAGGAGCCTACAATGAGCAGTTCTTC.

The rearrangement uses TRBV6-5 and TRBJ1-2, with D tentatively TRBD1 (5 bases). Per germline, CDR1 MNHEY and CDR2 SVGAGI. The CDR3 length is 13 residues. Trimming pared 9 bases from V and 2 bases from J, leaving 13 bases between. CDR3 region: CASTGVPNYGYTF. The CDR3 nucleotides read TGTGCCAGTACAGGAGTCCCGAACTATGGCTACACCTTC.

The chain has TRBV2 and TRBJ1-2; D unclear. The V and J ends lost 2 bases and 4 bases respectively, with 11 bases between them. The CDR3 length is 14 residues. Looked up from germline, CDR1 is SNHLY and CDR2 is FYNNEI. The CDR3 coding sequence is TGTGCCAGCAGTGAACGGGGTCTCGGCTATGGCTACACCTTC. It encodes CASSERGLGYGYTF.

The chain combines TRBV5-1 with TRBJ2-7; D is unclear. Germline-derived CDR1 and CDR2 are SGHRS and YFSETQ. V dropped 4 bases and J dropped 2 bases, with 10 bases sitting between them. The CDR3 has 13 amino acids. The CDR3 reads CASSLSPAYEQYF. The CDR3 coding sequence is TGCGCCAGCAGCCTGTCACCAGCCTACGAGCAGTACTTC.

This chain uses TRBV4-1 with TRBJ2-5; 8 bases line up with TRBD2. TRBJ2-7 matches the DNA end more closely, so the J call is doubtful. Looked up from germline, CDR1 is MGHRA and CDR2 is YSYEKL. CDR3 size: 16 residues. The CDR3 loop reads CASSQDLSGSSYEQYF. Here the CDR3 DNA reads TGCGCCAGCAGCCAAGATTTGAGCGGGAGCTCCTACGAGCAGTACTTC.

The chain uses TRBV28 and TRBJ2-1, with 10 nucleotides matching TRBD1. Trimming removed 6 bases from V and 7 bases from J; junction bases left unmatched: 9. Germline lookup yields CDR1 MDHEN and CDR2 SYDVKM. This CDR3 comprises 15 residues. Here the CDR3 reads CASSLGQGLLNEQFF. CDR3 sequence (DNA): TGTGCCAGCAGCTTGGGACAGGGGCTGTTAAATGAGCAGTTCTTC.

This clone was picked up many times. V is TRBV11-3 and J is TRBJ2-7; no definite D call. The CDR3 has 13 residues. V lost 5 bases and J 5 bases, leaving 13 bases between the germline ends. Germline V gene sequence: CDR1 SGHNT, CDR2 YENEEA. In nucleotides, the CDR3 is TGTGCCAGCAGCCAGTCAGGTCTACACGAGCAGTACTTC. Its translation: CASSQSGLHEQYF.

The V call is TRBV6-6, the J call TRBJ1-5; D unclear. V lost 5 bases to trimming and J lost 7 bases, with 12 bases between them. The CDR3 covers 13 residues. CDR1 and CDR2 from the germline V gene are MNHNY and SVGAGI (reference sequence). The CDR3 sequence is CASSLGFPQPQHF. CDR3 bases: TGTGCCAGCAGTCTCGGATTTCCGCAGCCCCAGCATTTT.

The V call is TRBV28, the J call TRBJ2-1; D perhaps matches TRBD1 (6 bases). Trimming removed 5 bases at V and 0 bases at J, with 14 bases between. Germline assignment: CDR1 MDHEN and CDR2 SYDVKM. The CDR3 consists of 16 residues. As DNA, the CDR3 is TGTGCCAGCAGTCCGTATACAGGGCGCTCCTACAATGAGCAGTTCTTC. Its protein is CASSPYTGRSYNEQFF.

This clone turned up a few times. This chain connects TRBV6-1 to TRBJ1-4, with 9 bases that match TRBD1. The V segment lost 4 bases and the J segment 7 bases; nucleotides outside the gene matches: 7. This CDR3 is 15 amino acids long. CDR1 and CDR2 (germline): MNHNS, SASEGT. This CDR3 is CASSATTGGSEKLFF. The CDR3 bases are TGTGCCAGCAGTGCGACGACAGGGGGGAGTGAAAAACTGTTTTTT.

This clone was detected only once. This chain connects TRBV6-5 to TRBJ2-5, with 7 bases fitting TRBD1. The CDR3 is 16 amino acids. Trimming cost V 2 bases and J 3 bases; bases outside gene matches: 9. The germline V gene encodes CDR1 MNHEY and CDR2 SVGAGI. The CDR3 spells CASSYQWARGKETQYF. CDR3 DNA sequence: TGTGCCAGCAGTTACCAGTGGGCCAGGGGGAAAGAGACCCAGTACTTC.

The genes are TRBV10-3 and TRBJ1-2; 8 positions agree with TRBD1. From germline, CDR1 is ENHRY and CDR2 SYGVKD. V shed 7 bases and J 4 bases; nucleotides not matched to a gene: 5. The CDR3 consists of 13 residues. DNA for the CDR3: TGTGCCATCACCGGACAGGGAACCTATGGCTACACCTTC. The encoded protein is CAITGQGTYGYTF.

The V call is TRBV29-1, the J call TRBJ2-1; D might be TRBD1 or TRBD2, each matching 5 bases. Germline CDR1 and CDR2: SQVTM and ANQGSEA. V was trimmed by 6 bases and J by 0 bases, leaving 27 bases between them. CDR3 size: 19 residues. The CDR3 DNA sequence: TGCAGCGTGAATTACCGGGACGGATCTCTAAGGAGCTCCTACAATGAGCAGTTCTTC. It is translated as CSVNYRDGSLRSSYNEQFF.